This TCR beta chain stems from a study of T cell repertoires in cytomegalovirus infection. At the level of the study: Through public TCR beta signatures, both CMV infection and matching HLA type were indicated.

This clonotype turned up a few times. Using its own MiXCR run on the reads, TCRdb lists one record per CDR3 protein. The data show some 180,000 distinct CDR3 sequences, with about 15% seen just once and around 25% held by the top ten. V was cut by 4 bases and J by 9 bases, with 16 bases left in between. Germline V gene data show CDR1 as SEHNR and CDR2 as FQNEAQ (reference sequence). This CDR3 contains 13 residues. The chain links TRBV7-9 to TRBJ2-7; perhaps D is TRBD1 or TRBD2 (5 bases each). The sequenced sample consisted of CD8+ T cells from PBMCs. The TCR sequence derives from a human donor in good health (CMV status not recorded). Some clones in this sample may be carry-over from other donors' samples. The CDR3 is CASSSEGPAGQYF. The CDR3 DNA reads TGTGCCAGCAGCTCAGAGGGACCCGCAGGGCAGTACTTC.